Sequencing of this T cell receptor (beta chain) was carried out in a study of T cells in localized non-small cell lung cancer. Regarding the study as a whole: Adjacent uninvolved lung had the highest clonality, suggesting focused antigen responses. Heterogeneity remains possible because sequencing was limited to only one tumor region.

This table comes from immunoSEQ multiplex PCR, and its TCRdb copy is limited to in-frame clones, with some not included. The data show roughly 40,000 clones, 81% seen once. The CDR3 runs to 12 residues. Germline V lookup: CDR1 KGHSH, CDR2 LQKENI. About this clone itself: Its antigen is not identified. Germline is not matched at one junction end, which may reflect a read error.

V is TRBV18 and J is TRBJ2-5; no reliable D call. This sample comprised peripheral blood mononuclear cells, obtained before any cancer treatment. The receptor was derived from a male donor at least 60 years old with stage II lung adenocarcinoma. The CDR3 DNA follows: TGTGCCAGCTCTCCACCCAAGGGCACCCAGTACTTC. Translated, it gives CASSPPKGTQYF.